The sequence of this T cell receptor beta chain was determined in a study of cytomegalovirus exposure and HLA in healthy donors. Study conclusions and caveats: TCR beta chain V- and J-gene trimming was linked, in a later analysis, to a missense variant in DCLRE1C. Highly shared variants forming one cluster were likely a sequencing artifact.

As for this clone: Antigen specificity is unknown.

Primers for the PCR totalled 60 Vbeta and 13 Jbeta. Using immunoSEQ multiplex PCR, the repertoire was profiled, and TCRdb retains in-frame clones only, with some absent. The top ten clones hold 11% to 15% of a sample with nearly 110,000 clones, less than 85% of them seen once. Germline V gene lookup returns CDR1 MGHRA and CDR2 YSYEKL. This CDR3 is built from 16 residues. V was pared by 2 bases and J by 6 bases, with 6 bases of the junction left unmatched. This rearrangement joins TRBV4-1 to TRBJ2-2; TRBD2 aligns across 10 bases. The source is a woman aged 40 to 55 in good health and CMV-seropositive. Specimen: PBMCs. As DNA, the CDR3 is TGCGCCAGCAGCCAATTCAGCGGGGGGGCGTCCGGGGAGCTGTTTTTT. It yields the protein CASSQFSGGASGELFF.